The 10 T cell receptor beta chains in this list originate from one sample, sequenced in a study of PD-L1 blockade in urothelial cancer. Time point described: pretreatment peripheral blood. Using immunoSEQ multiplex PCR, the repertoire was profiled, and TCRdb retains in-frame clones only, with some absent. Of tens of thousands of clones in the sample, roughly nine tenths were seen once. Sequences were derived from PBMCs, sampled around atezolizumab (anti-PD-L1) treatment. These receptors were collected from an elderly woman with urothelial cancer.

A single count supports this clone. The rearrangement uses TRBV29-1 and TRBJ1-2; D is unresolved. CDR1 and CDR2 from the germline V gene are SQVTM and ANQGSEA. The V end was cut by 1 base, the J end by 3 bases, with 3 bases between. CDR3 length: 11 residues. CDR3 DNA: TGCAGCGTTGAAGTCGACTATGGCTACACCTTC. Translated, it gives CSVEVDYGYTF.

This chain's CDR3 is CASSGGPSGSSYEQYF. The CDR3, as DNA: TGTGCCAGTAGTGGCGGTCCTAGCGGGAGTTCCTACGAGCAGTACTTC. The rearrangement links TRBV19 to TRBJ2-7; TRBD2 aligns across 10 bases. The junction had 8 bases not matched to a gene; V was cut back by 5 bases and J by 1 base. Germline V CDR1 and CDR2: LNHDA, SQIVND (reference sequence). CDR3 size: 16 residues.

The gene calls are TRBV19 and TRBJ1-5, with D possibly matching TRBD1 (6 bases). Germline V CDR1 and CDR2: LNHDA, SQIVND (reference sequence). Between the trimmed V and J ends, which lost 6 bases and 0 bases, there was a span of 18 bases. The CDR3 length is 17 residues. Here the CDR3 reads CASRDSPGDHSNQPQHF. The CDR3 nucleotides are TGTGCCAGTAGGGACAGCCCAGGGGACCATAGCAATCAGCCCCAGCATTTT.

V gene TRBV18 combines with J gene TRBJ2-1; D might be TRBD2 (6 bases). The CDR3 loop spans 14 amino acids. Trimming took 3 bases from V and 3 from J, leaving 9 bases between them. Germline loops: CDR1 KGHSH, CDR2 LQKENI. CDR3 residues: CASSPGGIYNEQFF. The CDR3 DNA follows: TGTGCCAGCTCACCTGGCGGGATCTACAATGAGCAGTTCTTC.

V gene TRBV7-3 combines with J gene TRBJ2-1; D not resolved. With 5 bases removed from V and 4 bases from J, the gap between germline ends came to 18 bases. The CDR3 spans 16 residues. Germline CDR1 and CDR2: SGHTA and FQGTGA. CDR3 loop: CASSPTLRDGYNEQFF. CDR3 sequence (DNA): TGTGCCAGCAGCCCCACCCTCAGAGACGGGTACAATGAGCAGTTCTTC. The full variable domain, with the rest looked up from reference TRBV7-3 and TRBJ2-1, is GAGVSQTPSNKVTEKGKYVELRCDPISGHTALYWYRQSLGQGPEFLIYFQGTGAADDSGLPNDRFFAVRPEGSVSTLKIQRTERGDSAVYLCASSPTLRDGYNEQFFGPGTRLTVL.

The chain recombines TRBV27 with TRBJ2-7; TRBD2 aligns across 13 bases. Germline V gene data show CDR1 as MNHEY and CDR2 as SMNVEV (reference sequence). This CDR3 spans 20 amino acids. V was pared by 9 bases and J by 2 bases, with 22 bases of the junction left unmatched. CDR3 nucleotides: TGTGCCAGTCCCTTAGGGCAGGGGAGGTCACTAGCGGGAGGGCCCTACGAGCAGTACTTC. The encoded protein is CASPLGQGRSLAGGPYEQYF.

The gene calls are TRBV7-2 and TRBJ1-1, with D perhaps matching TRBD1 (5 bases). The V gene lost 0 bases and the J gene lost 3 bases, with 23 bases spanning the gap. The CDR3 loop spans 19 amino acids. The germline V gene encodes CDR1 SGHTA and CDR2 FQGNSA. In nucleotides, the CDR3 is TGTGCCAGCAGCTTAGCGGCAACCGGGACTGGGGGTCGGTACACTGAAGCTTTCTTT. It yields the protein CASSLAATGTGGRYTEAFF.

In DNA form, the CDR3 reads TGTGCCAGCGAATCCGCGGGGAACACTGAAGCTTTCTTT. Residues: CASESAGNTEAFF. This rearrangement joins TRBV2 to TRBJ1-1; D not certain. The CDR3 is 13 residues long. V gave up 8 bases and J gave up 1 base, with 11 bases separating them. CDR1 is SNHLY and CDR2 is FYNNEI in the germline V gene.

V is TRBV2 and J is TRBJ1-1; D gene ambiguous. CDR1 is SNHLY, CDR2 FYNNEI, per germline. This CDR3 contains 13 residues. Trimming took off 5 bases at V and 3 bases at J, with 10 bases between the two ends. CDR3 coding DNA: TGTGCCAGCAGTTTCAGATGGTACACTGAAGCTTTCTTT. Translation: CASSFRWYTEAFF.

This chain joins TRBV30 and TRBJ1-2; D unclear. The germline CDR1 and CDR2 sequences are GTSNPN and SVGIG (reference sequence). The V and J ends lost 3 bases and 13 bases respectively, with 21 bases between them. The CDR3 runs 13 residues. The CDR3 sequence is CAWRGVRRSSRTF. CDR3 DNA: TGTGCCTGGAGGGGTGTGCGCCGTAGTAGCCGCACCTTC.